These T cell receptor beta chains were read from a single sample in a study of cytomegalovirus exposure and HLA in healthy donors. The repertoire was sequenced with immunoSEQ multiplex PCR; TCRdb's copy has only in-frame clones and lacks some. This table has about 190,000 clones, around 80% appearing once. What was sequenced was PBMCs. Every receptor here comes from a man aged 35 to 55 in good health and CMV-seropositive. The CDR3 runs from the conserved cysteine through the conserved F or W. A D gene is named only where the DNA matches it firmly. Clone size appears in some rows only: once, few, many, or a class for an expanded clone.

V,J,size,D,CDR3,DNA
TRBV9,TRBJ2-7,few,NA,CASSVGLDYGEQYF,TGTGCCAGCAGCGTAGGACTAGACTACGGAGAGCAGTACTTC
TRBV4-3,TRBJ2-2,NA,NA,CASSQGRQVFSTGELFF,TGCGCCAGCAGCCAAGGGCGACAGGTCTTTAGCACCGGGGAGCTGTTTTTT
TRBV15,TRBJ2-5,once,TRBD2,CATSNGLAGETQYF,TGTGCCACCAGCAACGGACTAGCGGGGGAGACCCAGTACTTC
TRBV4-3,TRBJ1-4,NA,TRBD1,CASSQGYRGAATNEKLFF,TGCGCCAGCAGCCAAGGATACAGGGGAGCTGCAACTAATGAAAAACTGTTTTTT
TRBV6-5,TRBJ1-2,NA,NA,CASTKPVSSYTF,TGTGCCAGCACCAAGCCTGTGTCGAGCTACACCTTC
TRBV30,TRBJ2-3,NA,TRBD1,CAWTRTGYTDTQYF,TGTGCCTGGACTAGGACAGGTTACACAGATACGCAGTATTTT
TRBV27,TRBJ2-1,once,TRBD2,CASSGLAGIYNEQFF,TGTGCCAGCAGTGGACTAGCGGGGATCTACAATGAGCAGTTCTTC
TRBV5-4,TRBJ1-2,once,NA,CASSLSGSGYGYTF,TGTGCCAGCAGCTTGTCGGGTTCGGGCTATGGCTACACCTTC
TRBV10-3,TRBJ2-7,NA,NA,CAIRADRSDEQYF,TGTGCCATCAGAGCCGACAGGAGCGACGAGCAGTACTTC
TRBV28,TRBJ2-7,NA,NA,CASSLQGHTYEQYF,TGTGCCAGCAGTTTACAGGGACATACCTACGAGCAGTACTTC
TRBV21-1,TRBJ1-1,NA,NA,CASRNPGQGAEVGEAFF,TGTGCCAGCAGGAATCCGGGACAGGGGGCGGAGGTCGGTGAAGCTTTCTTT
TRBV18,TRBJ2-5,NA,TRBD2,CASSPYGGSQETQYF,TGTGCCAGCTCACCATACGGGGGGAGCCAAGAGACCCAGTACTTC
TRBV4-1,TRBJ1-5,NA,NA,CASSERGQPQHF,TGCGCCAGCAGCGAAAGGGGTCAGCCCCAGCATTTT
TRBV30,TRBJ1-3,few,NA,CAWNPAGGHTIYF,TGTGCCTGGAATCCAGCGGGGGGCCACACCATATATTTT
TRBV7-2,TRBJ2-2,NA,NA,CASSLALTRAGELFF,TGTGCCAGCAGCTTAGCGTTAACCAGGGCCGGGGAGCTGTTTTTT
TRBV5-1,TRBJ2-2,NA,NA,CASSSQGGGSTGELFF,TGCGCCAGCAGCTCCCAGGGAGGGGGAAGTACCGGGGAGCTGTTTTTT
TRBV29-1,TRBJ2-5,few,TRBD1,CSVGDSPISYF,TGCAGCGTGGGGGACAGCCCGATATCCTACTTC
TRBV4-3,TRBJ2-7,NA,NA,CASSQDRGRATHRDYEQYF,TGCGCCAGCAGCCAAGATCGGGGTAGAGCCACTCACCGGGACTACGAGCAGTACTTC
TRBV28,TRBJ2-7,few,TRBD1,CASSFGNLGQGTYEQYF,TGTGCCAGCAGTTTCGGAAACTTAGGACAGGGTACCTACGAGCAGTACTTC
TRBV11-1,TRBJ2-3,few,TRBD2,CASSALLAGGSRDTQYF,TGTGCCAGCAGCGCCCTTCTAGCGGGGGGGAGTCGAGATACGCAGTATTTT
TRBV5-1,TRBJ2-3,NA,TRBD2,CASRPPGGSTDTQYF,TGCGCGAGCAGGCCCCCGGGGGGTAGCACAGATACGCAGTATTTT
TRBV6-5,TRBJ1-5,few,TRBD1,CASSVAGGRNQPQHF,TGTGCCAGCTCAGTGGCAGGGGGTCGCAATCAGCCCCAGCATTTT
TRBV29-1,TRBJ2-7,NA,TRBD2,CSVEGGLAAYEQYF,TGCAGCGTTGAAGGGGGACTAGCGGCCTACGAGCAGTACTTC
TRBV6-5,TRBJ2-3,NA,TRBD1,CASSSPTGWDTQYF,TGTGCCAGCAGTTCCCCGACAGGGTGGGATACGCAGTATTTT
TRBV4-1,TRBJ1-4,NA,NA,CASNREGGEKLFF,TGCGCCAGTAACAGGGAGGGCGGTGAAAAACTGTTTTTT
TRBV11-2,TRBJ2-5,NA,NA,CASSSDSRQETQYF,TGTGCCAGCAGCAGTGACAGCCGACAAGAGACCCAGTACTTC
TRBV27,TRBJ2-2,NA,TRBD2,CASSLASGGAVGELFF,TGTGCCAGCAGTTTGGCTAGCGGGGGGGCCGTCGGGGAGCTGTTTTTT
TRBV7-2,TRBJ1-3,NA,NA,CASSLDIGNTIYF,TGTGCCAGCAGCTTAGACATTGGAAACACCATATATTTT
TRBV5-1,TRBJ2-5,few,NA,CASSLAGQQEETQYF,TGCGCCAGCAGCTTGGCCGGACAGCAGGAAGAGACCCAGTACTTC
TRBV7-9,TRBJ2-7,NA,NA,CASSPQGGLTYEQYF,TGTGCCAGCAGCCCACAGGGGGGGTTAACCTACGAGCAGTACTTC
TRBV2,TRBJ1-5,NA,TRBD1,CASSLGQGTNQPQHF,TGTGCCAGCAGCCTGGGACAGGGAACCAATCAGCCCCAGCATTTT
TRBV7-2,TRBJ2-1,NA,NA,CASSPRERASGNEQFF,TGTGCCAGCAGCCCCCGGGAGCGGGCCTCCGGAAATGAGCAGTTCTTC
TRBV6-1,TRBJ2-5,NA,NA,CASSLRTNQETQYF,TGTGCCAGCAGTCTACGGACAAACCAAGAGACCCAGTACTTC
TRBV9,TRBJ1-1,NA,NA,CASSVNPTGPEAFF,TGTGCCAGCAGCGTAAACCCGACAGGCCCTGAAGCTTTCTTT
TRBV5-4,TRBJ1-4,NA,NA,CASSSGSEKLFF,TGTGCCAGCAGCTCGGGAAGTGAAAAACTGTTTTTT
TRBV7-2,TRBJ2-7,NA,NA,CASSAAGPHEQYF,TGTGCCAGCAGCGCCGCTGGCCCCCACGAGCAGTACTTC
TRBV9,TRBJ2-7,NA,NA,CASSVEEGFYEQYF,TGTGCCAGCAGCGTAGAGGAGGGGTTCTACGAGCAGTACTTC
TRBV5-4,TRBJ1-1,NA,NA,CASSSRVVGTEAFF,TGTGCCAGCAGCTCCAGGGTGGTTGGCACTGAAGCTTTCTTT
TRBV19,TRBJ1-2,NA,NA,CASSIDLTALYGYTF,TGTGCCAGTAGTATAGACCTGACAGCCCTCTATGGCTACACCTTC
TRBV28,TRBJ1-4,NA,NA,CASTKGISEKLFF,TGTGCCAGCACGAAGGGGATTAGTGAAAAACTGTTTTTT
TRBV11-2,TRBJ2-5,NA,TRBD2,CASSLDRLAGGMETQYF,TGTGCCAGCAGCTTAGACCGACTAGCGGGGGGCATGGAGACCCAGTACTTC
TRBV4-3,TRBJ2-3,NA,NA,CASSQDTTWGQDTQYF,TGCGCCAGCAGCCAAGATACGACATGGGGGCAAGATACGCAGTATTTT
TRBV5-4,TRBJ2-7,NA,NA,CASSLGAGYEQYF,TGTGCCAGCAGCTTGGGTGCGGGGTACGAGCAGTACTTC
TRBV7-9,TRBJ2-3,NA,TRBD2,CASSFPPGLAGPGADTQYF,TGTGCCAGCAGCTTCCCCCCGGGACTAGCGGGTCCAGGGGCAGATACGCAGTATTTT
TRBV2,TRBJ2-2,few,NA,CASSETGFTGELFF,TGTGCCAGCAGTGAAACAGGTTTTACCGGGGAGCTGTTTTTT
TRBV27,TRBJ2-7,NA,NA,CASSFNVVAGYEQYF,TGTGCCAGCAGTTTTAACGTCGTGGCGGGTTACGAGCAGTACTTC
TRBV5-4,TRBJ2-7,NA,NA,CASMAWGGRYYEQYF,TGTGCCAGCATGGCCTGGGGGGGGCGATACTACGAGCAGTACTTC
TRBV27,TRBJ2-7,NA,TRBD1,CASSQGATPYEQYF,TGTGCCAGCAGTCAGGGGGCTACCCCCTACGAGCAGTACTTC
TRBV5-8,TRBJ1-2,NA,TRBD1,CASSLTGFPNYGYTF,TGTGCCAGCAGCCTGACAGGGTTCCCTAACTATGGCTACACCTTC